This paragraph covers one T cell receptor (beta chain) sequence. RNA totalling roughly 0.5 to 1 ug underwent reverse transcription with random hexamers. Amplification of TCR beta CDR3 spanned 54 Vbeta and 13 Jbeta via immunoSEQ multiplex PCR. TCRdb reprocessed the immunoSEQ multiplex PCR reads with MiXCR, giving one entry per CDR3 protein. The sample carries hundreds of thousands of distinct CDR3 sequences, 95% recorded once. This sample stems from a study of CD8 T cells in Susac syndrome. Peripheral blood CD8+ and CD4+ T cells were profiled by TCR beta sequencing. V lost 3 bases and J lost 0, with 8 bases in between. The CDR3 length is 14 residues.

This chain links TRBV12-3 or TRBV12-4 with TRBJ1-1, with D unclear. This TCR was sampled from a human donor with multiple sclerosis. The sample comprised CD4+ T cells from PBMCs. The CDR3 region is CASSLGHLNTEAFF. Written as DNA, the CDR3 is TGTGCCAGCAGTTTGGGTCACCTGAACACTGAAGCTTTCTTT.